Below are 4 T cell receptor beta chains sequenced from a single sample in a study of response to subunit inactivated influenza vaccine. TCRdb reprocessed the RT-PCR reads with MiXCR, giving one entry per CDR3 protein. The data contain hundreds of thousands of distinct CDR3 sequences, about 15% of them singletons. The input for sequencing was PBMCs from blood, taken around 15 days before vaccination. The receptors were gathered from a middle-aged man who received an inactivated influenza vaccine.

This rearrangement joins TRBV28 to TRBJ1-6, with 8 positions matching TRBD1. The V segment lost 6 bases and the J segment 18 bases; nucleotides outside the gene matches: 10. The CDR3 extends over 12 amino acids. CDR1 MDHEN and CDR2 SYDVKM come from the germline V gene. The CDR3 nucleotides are TGTGCCAGCAGCCCGGACAGGGTGGGGAACCACTTT. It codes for CASSPDRVGNHF.

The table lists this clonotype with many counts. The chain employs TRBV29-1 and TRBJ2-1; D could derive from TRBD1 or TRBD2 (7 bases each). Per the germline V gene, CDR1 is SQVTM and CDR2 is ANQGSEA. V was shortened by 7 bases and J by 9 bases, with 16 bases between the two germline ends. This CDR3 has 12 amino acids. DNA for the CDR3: TGCAGCGCTGGACCAGGGGGGGGTGAGCAGTTCTTC. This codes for CSAGPGGGEQFF.

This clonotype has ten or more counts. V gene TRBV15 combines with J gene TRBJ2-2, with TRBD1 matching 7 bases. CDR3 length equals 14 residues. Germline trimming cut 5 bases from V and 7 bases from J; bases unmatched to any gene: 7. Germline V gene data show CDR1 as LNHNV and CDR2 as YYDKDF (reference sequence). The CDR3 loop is CATSGDREHGELFF. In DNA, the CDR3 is TGTGCCACCAGCGGCGACAGGGAACACGGGGAGCTGTTTTTT.

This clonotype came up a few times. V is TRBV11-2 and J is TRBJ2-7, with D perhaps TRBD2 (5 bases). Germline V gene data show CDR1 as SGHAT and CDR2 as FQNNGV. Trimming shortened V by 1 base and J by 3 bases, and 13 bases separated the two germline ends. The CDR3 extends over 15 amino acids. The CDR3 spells CASSLGNTGYYEQYF. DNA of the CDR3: TGTGCCAGCAGCTTAGGAAATACGGGGTACTACGAGCAGTACTTC.